This paragraph reports one TCR beta chain. The junction and the germline gene differ at one end; a read error may be behind it. This sample is part of a study of Graves' ophthalmopathy and Graves' hyperthyroidism. Transcripts of RNA were the source for amplifying TCR beta CDR3 regions. The first-round RT-PCR employed HTBI primers together with the Qiagen OneStep RT-PCR kit. A multiplex PCR was then performed as the second round. TCRdb used MiXCR to reprocess the multiplex PCR reads, holding one entry per CDR3 protein. The sample lists over a million distinct CDR3 sequences; about 35% were seen once. CDR1 ENHRY and CDR2 SYGVKD come from the germline V gene. This CDR3 spans 14 amino acids.

The genes are TRBV10-3 and TRBJ1-6, with D possibly TRBD1 on 5 matching bases. This TCR came from an adult man with Graves' hyperthyroidism. Sample: peripheral blood or thyroid tissue (not recorded which). The CDR3 bases are TGTGCCAGCAGTGCCCGGACACCTAATTCACCCCTCCACTTT. Translation: CASSARTPNSPLHF.